This T cell receptor (beta chain) was observed in a study of spatial heterogeneity in lung cancer. Background on the study: Alpha-chain sequences were consistently detected in smaller numbers than beta-chain sequences. More than nine raw reads, on average, carried each unique TCR and UMI combination.

The CDR3 runs 12 residues. Germline loops: CDR1 DFQATT, CDR2 SNEGSKA (reference sequence). Between the trimmed V and J ends, which lost 3 bases and 7 bases, there was a span of 12 bases. This clonotype appeared many times. Antigen unknown. Unique molecular identifiers, one per molecule, were present on every TCR cDNA molecule. A single record per CDR3 protein comes from TCRdb applying MiXCR to the 5' RACE reads. Of more than 75,000 distinct CDR3 sequences in the sample, around 12% were seen once. Time point of the sample: sample taken at primary tumor resection. Tumor, nontumor lung or frozen PBMC supplied whole RNA that was sequenced unsorted. Broader study findings: Blood showed ubiquitous tumor TCRs more often at resection than at routine follow-up.

The sequence was collected from a male donor with early-stage non-small cell lung cancer. The chain is built from TRBV20-1 and TRBJ1-2, with unresolved D. Material: PBMCs, obtained at surgery. This CDR3 is CSASGSRGGYTF. In nucleotides, the CDR3 is TGCAGTGCTAGTGGGTCCCGGGGTGGCTACACCTTC.